These 13 T cell receptor beta chains came from one sample sequenced in a study of monozygotic twins with inflammatory bowel disease. TCRdb reprocessed the 5' RACE reads, keeping one entry per CDR3 protein, no DNA. The sample totals some 160,000 distinct CDR3 sequences. Sequenced input: blood. The source is a human donor with ulcerative colitis or Crohn's disease, or a healthy co-twin of an affected twin (not recorded which).

V usage is TRBV5-1 and J usage is TRBJ2-4. The CDR3 is 16 residues long. CDR1 SGHRS and CDR2 YFSETQ come from the germline V gene. The CDR3 loop is CASSLAGSEAKNIQYF. Together with reference TRBV5-1 and TRBJ2-4, the CDR3 gives the full variable domain: KAGVTQTPRYLIKTRGQQVTLSCSPISGHRSVSWYQQTPGQGLQFLFEYFSETQRNKGNFPGRFSGRQFSNSRSEMNVSTLELGDSALYLCASSLAGSEAKNIQYFGAGTRLSVL.

This chain connects TRBV29-1 to TRBJ2-7; TCRdb indicates TRBD2, and absent DNA this call remains unverified. This CDR3 contains 14 residues. Per germline, CDR1 SQVTM and CDR2 ANQGSEA. CDR3 protein: CSVVELLAGNEQYF.

The genes are TRBV5-1 and TRBJ2-7; TCRdb selects TRBD2, and the lack of DNA leaves this call unchecked. The CDR3 loop spans 15 amino acids. Looked up from germline, CDR1 is SGHRS and CDR2 is YFSETQ. The CDR3 is CASSFRSGPSYEQYF.

This chain joins TRBV10-3 and TRBJ1-2. Germline V gene lookup returns CDR1 ENHRY and CDR2 SYGVKD. The CDR3 is 11 residues long. CDR3 region: CAITSGYGYTF.

The chain couples TRBV7-2 to TRBJ2-5; the D call from TCRdb, TRBD2, cannot be confirmed without DNA. The CDR3 length is 16 residues. Looked up from germline, CDR1 is SGHTA and CDR2 is FQGNSA. This CDR3 is CASSLVPDYIQETQYF.

The chain links TRBV6-1 to TRBJ2-1; TCRdb names TRBD2, which stays unverified in the absence of DNA. CDR3 length equals 16 residues. Germline assignment: CDR1 MNHNS and CDR2 SASEGT. The CDR3 protein is CASSPRPQPGRDEQFF.

The CDR3 reads CSAGRLAERFYEQFF. The genes are TRBV20-1 and TRBJ2-1; with no DNA, the TCRdb D assignment of TRBD2 cannot be verified. CDR1 and CDR2 from the germline V gene are DFQATT and SNEGSKA (reference sequence). There are 15 residues in the CDR3.

The chain carries TRBV20-1 and TRBJ1-1; the TCRdb call, TRBD1, lacks DNA for checking. The V gene's germline CDR1 is DFQATT and CDR2 SNEGSKA (reference sequence). The CDR3 runs 14 residues. The CDR3 loop reads CSARVPGMNTEAFF.

Here the CDR3 reads CASSYSIGEQFF. The V and J genes are TRBV6-6 and TRBJ2-1. The CDR3 loop spans 12 amino acids. CDR1 MNHNY and CDR2 SVGAGI come from the germline V gene (reference sequence).

The V gene is TRBV4-1, the J gene TRBJ2-1. Germline V gene lookup returns CDR1 MGHRA and CDR2 YSYEKL. The CDR3 has 15 amino acids. CDR3 in amino acids: CASSHTLSPYNEQFF.

V gene TRBV2 combines with J gene TRBJ2-1; the TCRdb D gene call, TRBD2, has no DNA to confirm it. CDR1 and CDR2 from the germline V gene are SNHLY and FYNNEI. The CDR3 runs 12 residues. The CDR3 sequence is CVGGGHHNEQFF. Supplemented by reference TRBV2 and TRBJ2-1, the full variable domain reads EPEVTQTPSHQVTQMGQEVILRCVPISNHLYFYWYRQILGQKVEFLVSFYNNEISEKSEIFDDQFSVERPDGSNFTLKIRSTKLEDSAMYFCVGGGHHNEQFFGPGTRLTVL.

The chain employs TRBV6-5 and TRBJ2-1; no DNA is available, so the TRBD2 call from TCRdb remains unchecked. Germline CDR1 and CDR2: MNHEY and SVGAGI. This CDR3 comprises 17 residues. CDR3 amino acids: CASSYLKLAEFYNEQFF.

The V call is TRBV6-5, the J call TRBJ1-5. CDR1 is MNHEY, CDR2 SVGAGI, per germline. The CDR3 has 13 residues. This CDR3 reads CASSYSRGQPQHF.